One sample yielded the 21 T cell receptor beta chains listed below, sequenced in a study of molecular identifiers for immune sequencing clone quantification. TCRdb ran MiXCR on the PCR reads and lists one entry per CDR3 protein. This sample has hundreds of thousands of distinct CDR3 sequences, with about 22% found just once. Specimen: naive CD8+ T cells from blood, with Jurkat cell RNA spiked in. Documented subset: FACS-sorted CD8+CD4-CCR7+CD45RA+ naive T cells. Receptors originate from a human donor in good health. Some libraries in this study had Jurkat cell RNA spiked in.

There are many counts of this clonotype. CDR3 DNA: TGTGCCAGCAGCTTGTCTTTGGGGGCGCAGGTCGAGGAGCTGTTTTTT. Its protein is CASSLSLGAQVEELFF. V is TRBV5-6 and J is TRBJ2-2; weak D call: TRBD1 (6 bases). This CDR3 spans 16 amino acids. Trimming stripped 1 base from V and 10 bases from J, with 20 bases between. The germline CDR1 and CDR2 sequences are SGHDT and YYEEEE.

This clonotype was observed at least ten times. This chain connects TRBV27 to TRBJ2-1; unclear D gene. Germline-derived CDR1 and CDR2 are MNHEY and SMNVEV (reference sequence). V gave up 0 bases and J gave up 8 bases, with 17 bases separating them. The CDR3 covers 16 residues. The CDR3 loop is CASSLSRSPPNDEQFF. CDR3 sequence (DNA): TGTGCCAGCAGTTTATCCCGGAGCCCGCCCAACGATGAGCAGTTCTTC.

This clonotype came up many times. V is TRBV6-6 and J is TRBJ1-4, with unresolved D. The V end was cut by 5 bases, the J end by 8 bases, with 24 bases between. CDR1 and CDR2 (germline): MNHNY, SVGAGI (reference sequence). CDR3 length: 17 residues. The CDR3 DNA sequence: TGTGCCAGCAGTCCCGGTCCCTTTCAAACCTCGGGGGAAAAACTGTTTTTT. Translating it yields CASSPGPFQTSGEKLFF.

This clonotype was seen at least ten times. The chain combines TRBV9 with TRBJ2-3, with D possibly being TRBD1 or TRBD2 (6 bases each). CDR1 and CDR2 from the germline V gene are SGDLS and YYNGEE. The CDR3 is made up of 16 amino acids. V gave up 0 bases and J gave up 2 bases, with 13 bases separating them. CDR3 sequence reads: CASSVEGGQSTDTQYF. CDR3 in DNA: TGTGCCAGCAGCGTAGAGGGGGGCCAATCCACAGATACGCAGTATTTT.

This clonotype was counted many times. The chain uses TRBV19 and TRBJ2-2; no firm D call. Germline V CDR1 and CDR2: LNHDA, SQIVND (reference sequence). V gave up 1 base and J gave up 8 bases, with 8 bases separating them. CDR3 length equals 13 residues. The CDR3 is CASSIAYPGELFF. CDR3 in DNA: TGTGCCAGTAGTATAGCCTATCCGGGGGAGCTGTTTTTT. Drawing the rest from reference TRBV19 and TRBJ2-2, the complete variable domain is DGGITQSPKYLFRKEGQNVTLSCEQNLNHDAMYWYRQDPGQGLRLIYYSQIVNDFQKGDIAEGYSVSREKKESFPLTVTSAQKNPTAFYLCASSIAYPGELFFGEGSRLTVL.

For this clonotype: Possible read error: a much larger clone is one base away. The chain uses TRBV29-1 and TRBJ1-4; TRBD1 might be the D (5 bases). Germline loops: CDR1 SQVTM, CDR2 ANQGSEA. This CDR3 has 17 amino acids. CDR3 nucleotide sequence: TGCAGCGTTGAAGAACTCCGGGACTCTACAACTAGTGAAAAACTGTTTTTT. Its translation: CSVEELRDSTTSEKLFF.

V is TRBV3-1 and J is TRBJ2-2; 7 bases line up with TRBD2. The V and J ends lost 2 bases and 4 bases, in that order; junction bases with no gene match: 1. Germline CDR1 and CDR2: LGHDT and YNNKEL (reference sequence). The CDR3 loop spans 14 amino acids. The CDR3 loop is CASSQRTSTGELFF. For the CDR3, the DNA is TGTGCCAGCAGCCAAAGGACTAGCACCGGGGAGCTGTTTTTT.

This clonotype was observed many times. The chain uses TRBV7-9 and TRBJ1-3; tentatively, D is TRBD1 (6 bases). The CDR3 contains 16 residues. Trimming took 5 bases from V and 0 from J, leaving 14 bases between them. Germline values: CDR1 SEHNR, CDR2 FQNEAQ (reference sequence). CDR3 sequence: CASSPLGQFSGNTIYF. The CDR3 DNA follows: TGTGCCAGCAGCCCCCTTGGACAGTTCTCTGGAAACACCATATATTTT.

Many counts were recorded for this clonotype. This chain connects TRBV28 to TRBJ1-1; no clear D. The germline V gene encodes CDR1 MDHEN and CDR2 SYDVKM. The CDR3 is 15 residues long. V was pared by 6 bases and J by 0 bases, with 14 bases between. The CDR3: CASSHSAGMNTEAFF. The CDR3 DNA is TGTGCCAGCAGCCACTCTGCGGGGATGAACACTGAAGCTTTCTTT. The full variable domain, completed using reference TRBV28 and TRBJ1-1, is DVKVTQSSRYLVKRTGEKVFLECVQDMDHENMFWYRQDPGLGLRLIYFSYDVKMKEKGDIPEGYSVSREKKERFSLILESASTNQTSMYLCASSHSAGMNTEAFFGQGTRLTVV.

This clonotype was picked up a small number of times. This rearrangement joins TRBV20-1 to TRBJ2-3, with TRBD2 matching over 10 bases. This CDR3 has 17 amino acids. In germline, CDR1 is DFQATT, CDR2 SNEGSKA (reference sequence). Trimming at V came to 0 bases and at J to 4 bases, leaving 10 bases not matched to a gene. The CDR3 sequence is CSARDGTSAIVADTQYF. CDR3 nucleotides: TGCAGTGCTAGAGATGGGACTAGCGCGATCGTGGCAGATACGCAGTATTTT.

A word on this clonotype: A single base separates this from a much larger clone, so it may be a read error. As the CDR3 is not closed by the conserved phenylalanine or tryptophan, this likely results from a read error. The gene calls are TRBV12-3 or TRBV12-4 and TRBJ1-2; possible D gene TRBD1, 5 bases. The CDR3 runs 17 residues. V lost 5 bases, J lost 8 bases, and 27 bases lay in between. The CDR3 reads CASSLDWPGTGGIGYTL. CDR3 in DNA: TGTGCCAGCAGTCTCGATTGGCCCGGAACCGGGGGGATCGGCTACACCCTC.

This clonotype turned up a few times. The chain recombines TRBV19 with TRBJ1-2, with D perhaps matching TRBD1 (6 bases). This CDR3 has 14 residues. V lost 7 bases and J 8 bases, leaving 20 bases between the germline ends. Germline CDR1 and CDR2: LNHDA and SQIVND (reference sequence). The CDR3 here is CASTSQGFYEGYTF. The CDR3 DNA follows: TGTGCCAGTACTTCACAGGGATTCTACGAGGGCTACACCTTC.

The gene calls are TRBV6-1 and TRBJ2-3; 12 bases map to TRBD2. Germline CDR1 MNHNS, CDR2 SASEGT. This CDR3 comprises 17 residues. The V segment lost 6 bases and the J segment 4 bases; nucleotides outside the gene matches: 11. This CDR3 is CASRERLAGGPSDTQYF. The CDR3 coding sequence is TGTGCCAGCAGAGAGAGGCTAGCGGGGGGGCCCTCAGATACGCAGTATTTT.

This clonotype was detected many times. This rearrangement joins TRBV29-1 to TRBJ2-3, with 15 bases identical to TRBD2. V shed 7 bases, J shed 8 bases, and the junction held 13 bases outside the gene matches. The V gene's germline CDR1 is SQVTM and CDR2 ANQGSEA. The CDR3 covers 16 residues. The CDR3 spells CSALGLAGGFVGTQYF. CDR3 sequence (DNA): TGCAGCGCCCTGGGACTAGCGGGAGGTTTTGTCGGTACGCAGTATTTT.

This clonotype was detected many times. The gene calls are TRBV4-3 and TRBJ2-7, with D possibly matching TRBD1 (6 bases). This CDR3 has 16 amino acids. V lost 1 base and J lost 0, with 13 bases in between. Looked up from germline, CDR1 is LGHNA and CDR2 is YSLEER. The CDR3 loop is CASSQGTGTSSYEQYF. CDR3 DNA sequence: TGCGCCAGCAGCCAAGGGACCGGGACAAGCTCCTACGAGCAGTACTTC.

This clonotype was observed at least ten times. The rearrangement links TRBV27 to TRBJ2-7; D is perhaps TRBD1 or TRBD2 (6 bases each). In germline, CDR1 is MNHEY, CDR2 SMNVEV (reference sequence). V lost 5 bases and J lost 1, with 12 bases in between. The CDR3 covers 14 residues. The CDR3 protein is CASSIGGPSYEQYF. CDR3 nucleotides: TGTGCCAGCAGTATCGGGGGCCCGTCCTACGAGCAGTACTTC.

This clonotype was observed many times. This chain uses TRBV7-9 with TRBJ2-2; D gene ambiguous. Germline V lookup: CDR1 SEHNR, CDR2 FQNEAQ (reference sequence). The CDR3 has 15 residues. The V end was cut by 0 bases, the J end by 2 bases, with 7 bases between. CDR3 DNA sequence: TGTGCCAGCAGCTTAGCTCCAGCCAACACCGGGGAGCTGTTTTTT. This gives the protein CASSLAPANTGELFF.

This clonotype has at least ten counts. This chain links TRBV4-2 with TRBJ1-1; perhaps TRBD1 as D (5 bases). The germline V gene encodes CDR1 LGHNA and CDR2 YNFKEQ. The CDR3 extends over 14 amino acids. V lost 2 bases and J lost 3, with 10 bases in between. This CDR3 is CASSQSWGDTEAFF. CDR3 coding DNA: TGTGCCAGCAGCCAAAGCTGGGGCGACACTGAAGCTTTCTTT.

On this clonotype: A much larger clone lies a single base off, so this may be a read error. The chain is built from TRBV7-9 and TRBJ2-7; D is possibly TRBD2 (5 bases). Germline V gene data show CDR1 as SEHNR and CDR2 as FQNEAQ (reference sequence). Trimming removed 6 bases from V and 2 bases from J, with 11 bases in between. CDR3 size: 13 residues. CDR3 protein: CASRTGTPYEQYF. Written as DNA, the CDR3 is TGTGCCAGCAGGACGGGAACCCCCTACGAGCAGTACTTC.

This clonotype was seen at least ten times. The chain is built from TRBV14 and TRBJ1-1; D ambiguous. The CDR3 length is 15 residues. Germline lookup yields CDR1 SGHDN and CDR2 FVKESK. The V gene lost 1 base and the J gene lost 0 bases, with 9 bases spanning the gap. The CDR3 is CASSQGTVMNTEAFF. The CDR3 DNA reads as TGTGCCAGCAGCCAAGGTACAGTGATGAACACTGAAGCTTTCTTT.

This clonotype was recorded at least ten times. The rearrangement links TRBV27 to TRBJ1-1; no clear D. Germline V gene sequence: CDR1 MNHEY, CDR2 SMNVEV (reference sequence). V shed 0 bases and J shed 5 bases, with 7 bases lying between them. This CDR3 region has 13 residues. CDR3 bases: TGTGCCAGCAGTTTATCGGTAGTGACTGAAGCTTTCTTT. Translated, it gives CASSLSVVTEAFF.